The 3 T cell receptor beta chains below all came from one sample that was sequenced in a study of chronic HIV infection and antiretroviral therapy. TCRdb fed the 5' RACE reads into MiXCR, producing one record per CDR3 protein. Of roughly 39,000 distinct CDR3 sequences listed, roughly 8.2% are singletons. Sample: peripheral blood. The receptor source for this set is an adult who had HIV and had not received antiretroviral therapy, or was an uninfected healthy control (not recorded which).

This clonotype was observed a few times. V gene TRBV29-1 combines with J gene TRBJ1-2, with D possibly TRBD1 on 6 matching bases. This CDR3 has 13 residues. Germline V gene data show CDR1 as SQVTM and CDR2 as ANQGSEA. Trimming took off 4 bases at V and 3 bases at J, with 12 bases between the two ends. CDR3 region: CSVARGADYGYTF. The DNA of the CDR3 is TGCAGCGTTGCGCGGGGGGCAGACTATGGCTACACCTTC.

This clonotype occurred a few times. The chain uses TRBV10-3 and TRBJ2-5; D is unclear. This CDR3 contains 14 residues. Trimming cost V 0 bases and J 2 bases, with 7 bases left between them. The germline CDR1 and CDR2 sequences are ENHRY and SYGVKD. CDR3 amino acids: CAISESWEQETQYF. CDR3 nucleotides: TGTGCCATCAGTGAGTCATGGGAACAAGAGACCCAGTACTTC.

The V gene is TRBV7-2, the J gene TRBJ1-4, with D unresolved. The V gene lost 2 bases and the J gene lost 8 bases, with 12 bases spanning the gap. This CDR3 spans 14 amino acids. CDR1 and CDR2 from the germline V gene are SGHTA and FQGNSA. The CDR3 DNA reads TGTGCCAGCAGCTTACGGCCTCCGTTCGAAAAACTGTTTTTT. Its translation: CASSLRPPFEKLFF.